A single sample is the source of the 30 T cell receptor beta chains below, sequenced in a study of blood T cell repertoires in COVID-19. The method was immunoSEQ multiplex PCR; TCRdb's version includes in-frame clones alone and lacks a portion of them. The sample has about 200,000 clones; approximately 80% are singletons. The sample taken for sequencing was PBMCs or T cells enriched from blood (not recorded which). These receptors were obtained from a man in his forties or fifties who had recovered from COVID-19.

This sequence joins TRBV7-8 and TRBJ1-4; D call uncertain. Trimming shortened V by 4 bases and J by 0 bases, and 18 bases separated the two germline ends. Germline V gene lookup returns CDR1 SGHVS and CDR2 FQNEAQ. This CDR3 region has 18 residues. CDR3 nucleotides: TGTGCCAGCAGCTCTGGAGGCAGGTCTGGGGCAACTAATGAAAAACTGTTTTTT. Protein product: CASSSGGRSGATNEKLFF.

This clone has just one count. This chain joins TRBV7-9 and TRBJ1-1; D not resolved. CDR1 SEHNR and CDR2 FQNEAQ come from the germline V gene (reference sequence). The CDR3 runs 15 residues. V lost 5 bases and J lost 1, with 14 bases in between. The CDR3, as DNA: TGTGCCAGCAGCCGAGGTCTTATCGCGAACACTGAAGCTTTCTTT. This translates into CASSRGLIANTEAFF. The full variable domain, in which reference TRBV7-9 and TRBJ1-1 provide the parts outside the CDR3, is DTGVSQNPRHKITKRGQNVTFRCDPISEHNRLYWYRQTLGQGPEFLTYFQNEAQLEKSRLLSDRFSAERPKGSFSTLEIQRTEQGDSAMYLCASSRGLIANTEAFFGQGTRLTVV.

The chain joins TRBV5-1 to TRBJ1-1, with 10 nucleotides matching TRBD1. J gave up 8 bases and V 4 bases, and 11 bases lay outside the gene matches. This CDR3 contains 15 residues. Germline V gives CDR1 SGHRS, CDR2 YFSETQ. The CDR3 loop reads CASSPGTGEGLEAFF. The CDR3 DNA sequence: TGCGCCAGCAGCCCTGGGACAGGGGAAGGCCTGGAAGCTTTCTTT.

There are a few counts of this clone. The gene calls are TRBV7-2 and TRBJ2-1; TRBD2 matches 10 bases. The V gene's germline CDR1 is SGHTA and CDR2 FQGNSA. Losses at the gene ends were 4 bases for V and 0 bases for J; bases not matched to a gene: 9. The CDR3 is 18 amino acids. The DNA for the CDR3 is TGTGCCAGCAGCTACCCTCAGTCTAGCGGGAGCTCCTACAATGAGCAGTTCTTC. This codes for CASSYPQSSGSSYNEQFF.

The gene calls are TRBV21-1 and TRBJ1-1. TRBV21-1 is tagged as a pseudogene. This CDR3 has 11 residues. DNA of the CDR3: TGTGCCACCCGTATGAACACTGAAGCTTTCTTT. This codes for CATRMNTEAFF.

This chain connects TRBV3-1 (or the pseudogene TRBV3-2) to TRBJ2-7; 9 nucleotides align to TRBD1. The CDR3 contains 15 residues. Looked up from germline, CDR1 is LGHDT and CDR2 is YNNKEL (reference sequence). V lost 4 bases to trimming and J lost 6 bases; unmatched junction nucleotides: 10. For the CDR3, the DNA is TGTGCCAGCAGCCCTGGACAGGGGTGGGTTGGCGAGCAGTACTTC. Its translation is CASSPGQGWVGEQYF.

This chain joins TRBV15 and TRBJ1-3; 9 nucleotides line up with TRBD1. Looked up from germline, CDR1 is LNHNV and CDR2 is YYDKDF (reference sequence). After removal of 3 bases from V and 3 bases from J, the junction contained 6 bases not matched to a gene. This CDR3 has 16 amino acids. The CDR3 region has the DNA TGTGCCACCAGCAGTGACAGGGGGTGGAGTGGAAACACCATATATTTT. Encoded protein: CATSSDRGWSGNTIYF.

The chain has TRBV6-5 and TRBJ2-7; TRBD1 aligns across 7 bases. V dropped 5 bases and J dropped 6; count of bases not matched to a gene: 7. Germline CDR1 is MNHEY and CDR2 is SVGAGI. This CDR3 comprises 13 residues. CDR3 amino acids: CASSHMTGFEQYF. In DNA form, the CDR3 reads TGTGCCAGCAGTCATATGACAGGGTTCGAGCAGTACTTC.

The rearrangement links TRBV19 to TRBJ2-3; possible D gene TRBD2, 5 bases. From germline, CDR1 is LNHDA and CDR2 SQIVND (reference sequence). CDR3 length: 17 amino acids. V was shortened by 2 bases and J by 0 bases, with 15 bases between the two germline ends. The DNA of the CDR3 is TGTGCCAGTAGTATAAGAGGGCTCTTGCCTAGCACAGATACGCAGTATTTT. It specifies CASSIRGLLPSTDTQYF.

The chain uses TRBV6-1 and TRBJ2-1; D uncertain. Germline loops: CDR1 MNHNS, CDR2 SASEGT. This CDR3 comprises 15 residues. Trimming removed 1 base at V and 2 bases at J, with 9 bases between. CDR3 nucleotide sequence: TGTGCCAGCAGTGAAGGAGGTCCGGCCTACAATGAGCAGTTCTTC. Translated, it gives CASSEGGPAYNEQFF.

The chain employs TRBV24-1 and TRBJ2-5, with D tentatively TRBD1 (6 bases). The germline V gene has CDR1 KGHDR and CDR2 SFDVKD. Trimming removed 6 bases at V and 7 bases at J, with 17 bases between. The CDR3 has 14 residues. The CDR3 reads CATSSGPLRGTQYF. In DNA, the CDR3 is TGTGCCACCAGTTCGGGACCTCTCAGGGGGACCCAGTACTTC.

The chain recombines TRBV24-1 with TRBJ1-1; D perhaps matches TRBD1 (6 bases). CDR1 KGHDR and CDR2 SFDVKD come from the germline V gene. V shed 10 bases and J shed 1 base, with 15 bases lying between them. The CDR3 is made up of 14 amino acids. CDR3 sequence: CATRGSPPNTEAFF. In nucleotides, the CDR3 is TGTGCCACAAGGGGGTCCCCACCGAACACTGAAGCTTTCTTT.

This clone was found once. This sequence joins TRBV5-1 and TRBJ2-7, with 7 bases aligning to TRBD1. Looked up from germline, CDR1 is SGHRS and CDR2 is YFSETQ. The CDR3 has 15 residues. After removal of 4 bases from V and 6 bases from J, the junction contained 13 bases not matched to a gene. CDR3 loop: CASSPALQGSGEQYF. The CDR3 DNA follows: TGCGCCAGCAGCCCTGCCCTACAGGGGTCTGGCGAGCAGTACTTC. Using reference TRBV5-1 and TRBJ2-7 for the parts outside the CDR3, the full variable domain is KAGVTQTPRYLIKTRGQQVTLSCSPISGHRSVSWYQQTPGQGLQFLFEYFSETQRNKGNFPGRFSGRQFSNSRSEMNVSTLELGDSALYLCASSPALQGSGEQYFGPGTRLTVT.

The chain recombines TRBV7-3 with TRBJ2-1, with D possibly being TRBD1 (6 bases). The CDR3 has 14 residues. Trimming pared 5 bases from V and 1 base from J, leaving 9 bases between. In germline, CDR1 is SGHTA, CDR2 FQGTGA. The DNA of the CDR3 is TGTGCCAGCAGCGTTACAGGGTCCTACAATGAGCAGTTCTTC. It is translated as CASSVTGSYNEQFF. Supplemented by reference TRBV7-3 and TRBJ2-1, the full variable domain reads GAGVSQTPSNKVTEKGKYVELRCDPISGHTALYWYRQSLGQGPEFLIYFQGTGAADDSGLPNDRFFAVRPEGSVSTLKIQRTERGDSAVYLCASSVTGSYNEQFFGPGTRLTVL.

This chain joins TRBV27 and TRBJ2-2; D is perhaps TRBD2 (6 bases). V was cut by 2 bases and J by 6 bases, with 16 bases left in between. Germline values: CDR1 MNHEY, CDR2 SMNVEV (reference sequence). This CDR3 comprises 16 residues. The CDR3 region is CASSLRMGLVPGELFF. The CDR3, as DNA: TGTGCCAGCAGTTTAAGAATGGGACTCGTGCCCGGGGAGCTGTTTTTT.

In regard to this clone: The junction shows a germline mismatch at one end, possibly a read error. This chain joins TRBV2 and TRBJ1-1, with a weak D call TRBD1 (5 bases). CDR1 is SNHLY and CDR2 is FYNNEI in the germline V gene. The CDR3 is made up of 15 amino acids. The chain's CDR3 is CASREVGQGGTEAFF. CDR3 bases: TGTGCCAGCAGGGAAGTAGGTCAGGGTGGAACTGAAGCTTTCTTT.

This chain links TRBV29-1 with TRBJ2-2; unclear D gene. CDR1 and CDR2 from the germline V gene are SQVTM and ANQGSEA. The V gene lost 0 bases and the J gene lost 7 bases, with 9 bases spanning the gap. There are 13 residues in the CDR3. The CDR3 spells CSVEDPLRGELFF. The CDR3, as DNA: TGCAGCGTTGAAGACCCCCTGCGCGGGGAGCTGTTTTTT.

The sample holds one count of this clone. The chain recombines TRBV29-1 with TRBJ2-1; possible D gene TRBD2, 5 bases. Germline V lookup: CDR1 SQVTM, CDR2 ANQGSEA. V lost 4 bases and J lost 8, with 15 bases in between. The CDR3 is made up of 13 amino acids. The CDR3 bases are TGCAGCGTTGTAACTAGTTTAATCTATGAGCAGTTCTTC. Translated: CSVVTSLIYEQFF.

The rearrangement joins TRBV2 to TRBJ2-3, with TRBD2 matching 13 bases. The trim removed 6 bases at V and 2 bases at J, leaving 5 bases unmatched. Germline CDR1 and CDR2: SNHLY and FYNNEI. The CDR3 covers 16 residues. The CDR3 DNA reads as TGTGCCAGCAGAGTACTAGCGGGAGGGGTCACAGATACGCAGTATTTT. Protein sequence: CASRVLAGGVTDTQYF.

The rearrangement joins TRBV4-1 to TRBJ2-3, with D perhaps matching TRBD2 (6 bases). Trimming stripped 4 bases from V and 6 bases from J, with 20 bases between. The germline gives CDR1 MGHRA, CDR2 YSYEKL. The CDR3 length is 16 residues. DNA of the CDR3: TGCGCCAGCAGCCGGACTACCGTGGGCGGAGGGGATACGCAGTATTTT. It codes for CASSRTTVGGGDTQYF.

This clone has more than one count but fewer than ten. The chain uses TRBV10-3 and TRBJ1-4, with no clear D. Germline loops: CDR1 ENHRY, CDR2 SYGVKD. V was pared by 6 bases and J by 0 bases, with 11 bases between. The CDR3 runs 15 residues. The CDR3 nucleotides are TGTGCCATCAGCCAAGACACCACAACTAATGAAAAACTGTTTTTT. Translated, it gives CAISQDTTTNEKLFF.

V and J are TRBV7-9 and TRBJ1-4, with a tentative D call TRBD1 (5 bases). This CDR3 spans 12 amino acids. Trimming took 6 bases from V and 8 from J, leaving 10 bases between them. Germline CDR1 reads SEHNR; CDR2 reads FQNEAQ (reference sequence). The DNA for the CDR3 is TGTGCCAGCAGTCGACAGTCGGAAAAACTGTTTTTT. Its translation is CASSRQSEKLFF. The full variable domain, completed using reference TRBV7-9 and TRBJ1-4, is DTGVSQNPRHKITKRGQNVTFRCDPISEHNRLYWYRQTLGQGPEFLTYFQNEAQLEKSRLLSDRFSAERPKGSFSTLEIQRTEQGDSAMYLCASSRQSEKLFFGSGTQLSVL.

V gene TRBV12-3 or TRBV12-4 combines with J gene TRBJ2-1; D unclear. Trimming pared 7 bases from V and 4 bases from J, leaving 11 bases between. The CDR3 runs to 13 residues. CDR3 loop: CASTATLYNEQFF. In DNA form, the CDR3 reads TGTGCCAGCACCGCGACACTTTACAATGAGCAGTTCTTC.

The chain is built from TRBV7-9 and TRBJ1-2, with D unresolved. This CDR3 is 12 amino acids long. Trimming pared 1 base from V and 4 bases from J, leaving 4 bases between. Looked up from germline, CDR1 is SEHNR and CDR2 is FQNEAQ (reference sequence). CDR3 DNA: TGTGCCAGCAGCTTAGTCAGCTATGGCTACACCTTC. Translated: CASSLVSYGYTF.

The chain links TRBV28 to TRBJ1-4; the match to TRBD1 covers 10 bases. Germline CDR1 MDHEN, CDR2 SYDVKM. The CDR3 covers 13 residues. Unmatched junction bases numbered 6, after V lost 9 bases and J lost 8 bases. CDR3 in DNA: TGTGCCAGTAACCGGGACAGGGGAGAAAAACTGTTTTTT. Translated: CASNRDRGEKLFF.

The chain is built from TRBV11-3 and TRBJ2-4; TRBD2 aligns across 12 bases. The germline CDR1 and CDR2 sequences are SGHNT and YENEEA. Germline trimming cut 4 bases from V and 8 bases from J; bases unmatched to any gene: 9. The CDR3 consists of 16 residues. CDR3 in amino acids: CASSSRLAGVEDIQYF. The DNA for the CDR3 is TGTGCCAGCAGCTCGCGACTAGCGGGAGTGGAAGACATTCAGTACTTC. The complete variable domain, with remaining parts taken from reference TRBV11-3 and TRBJ2-4, reads EAGVVQSPRYKIIEKKQPVAFWCNPISGHNTLYWYLQNLGQGPELLIRYENEEAVDDSQLPKDRFSAERLKGVDSTLKIQPAELGDSAVYLCASSSRLAGVEDIQYFGAGTRLSVL.

This clone was seen just once. The chain is built from TRBV4-1 and TRBJ2-3, with a possible D match to TRBD2 (6 bases). With 5 bases removed from V and 12 bases from J, the gap between germline ends came to 21 bases. Germline V lookup: CDR1 MGHRA, CDR2 YSYEKL. The length of the CDR3 is 14 residues. The CDR3 loop reads CASSSQPGVIDQYF. For the CDR3, the DNA is TGCGCCAGCAGCAGTCAACCGGGGGTTATAGATCAGTATTTT.

The V call is TRBV6-5, the J call TRBJ1-2, with a weak D call TRBD1 (5 bases). Germline assignment: CDR1 MNHEY and CDR2 SVGAGI. The germline V and J ends were trimmed by 8 bases and 6 bases, with 13 bases remaining between them. This CDR3 is built from 12 residues. The CDR3 reads CASRTGGDGYTF. The CDR3 DNA sequence: TGTGCCAGCCGAACAGGCGGTGATGGCTACACCTTC.

The chain's CDR3 is CASSLGWETQYF. CDR3 DNA: TGTGCCAGCAGCCTCGGGTGGGAGACCCAGTACTTC. This chain uses TRBV14 with TRBJ2-5; D remains unclear. Germline V CDR1 and CDR2: SGHDN, FVKESK. Trimming pared 4 bases from V and 5 bases from J, leaving 8 bases between. This CDR3 has 12 amino acids.

V is TRBV29-1 and J is TRBJ2-5; TRBD1 might be the D (5 bases). The germline V gene encodes CDR1 SQVTM and CDR2 ANQGSEA. CDR3 size: 12 residues. The V and J ends lost 3 bases and 4 bases respectively, with 9 bases between them. The CDR3 here is CSVDRDGETQYF. The CDR3 DNA follows: TGCAGCGTTGACAGGGATGGAGAGACCCAGTACTTC.